This T cell receptor (beta chain) comes out of a study of control samples from healthy donors and cancer patients. The repertoire was sequenced with immunoSEQ multiplex PCR; TCRdb's copy has only in-frame clones and lacks some. Among some 130,000 clones, roughly 89% were seen once, and the ten largest hold 11%. The CDR3 contains 15 residues. Deletions cut 0 bases from V and 1 base from J, with 8 bases between. In germline, CDR1 is SGDLS, CDR2 YYNGEE. The chain joins TRBV9 to TRBJ1-5; D is uncertain. The source material was blood. The sequence came from a man under 40 in good health. In DNA, the CDR3 is TGTGCCAGCAGCGTAGACGGCCTAAGCAATCAGCCCCAGCATTTT. Protein sequence: CASSVDGLSNQPQHF.